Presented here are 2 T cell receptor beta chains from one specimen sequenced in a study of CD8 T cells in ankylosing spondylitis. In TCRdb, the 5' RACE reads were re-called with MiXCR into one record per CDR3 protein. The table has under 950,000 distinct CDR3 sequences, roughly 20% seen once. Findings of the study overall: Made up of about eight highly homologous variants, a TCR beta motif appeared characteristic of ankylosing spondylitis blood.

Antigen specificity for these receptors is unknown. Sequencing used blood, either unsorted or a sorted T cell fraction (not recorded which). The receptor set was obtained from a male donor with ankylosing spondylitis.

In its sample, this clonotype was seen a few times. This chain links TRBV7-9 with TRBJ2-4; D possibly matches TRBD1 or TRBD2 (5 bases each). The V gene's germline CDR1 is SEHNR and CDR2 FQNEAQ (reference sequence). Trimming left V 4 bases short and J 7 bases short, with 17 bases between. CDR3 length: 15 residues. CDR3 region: CASSSRGEGVNIQYF. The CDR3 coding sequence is TGTGCCAGCAGCTCAAGGGGAGAGGGTGTTAACATTCAGTACTTC. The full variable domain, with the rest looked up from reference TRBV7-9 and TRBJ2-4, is DTGVSQNPRHKITKRGQNVTFRCDPISEHNRLYWYRQTLGQGPEFLTYFQNEAQLEKSRLLSDRFSAERPKGSFSTLEIQRTEQGDSAMYLCASSSRGEGVNIQYFGAGTRLSVL.

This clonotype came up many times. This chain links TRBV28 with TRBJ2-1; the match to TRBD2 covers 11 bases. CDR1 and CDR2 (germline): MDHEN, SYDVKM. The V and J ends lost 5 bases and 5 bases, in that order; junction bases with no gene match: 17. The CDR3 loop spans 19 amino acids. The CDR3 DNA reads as TGTGCCAGCAGTCGTTATAGCGGGAGGGCCAGGGGTCCACACAATGAGCAGTTCTTC. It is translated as CASSRYSGRARGPHNEQFF.